This T cell receptor beta chain is from a study of blood T cell repertoires in COVID-19. Study information: Samples of COVID-19 (acute and convalescent) were obtained from the United States, Italy and Spain. The analysed material was cDNA or gDNA that came from T cells, B-cell-depleted T cells, or PBMCs.

CDR3 length: 16 amino acids. V lost 5 bases, J lost 5 bases, and 14 bases stayed unmatched. CDR1 LNHDA and CDR2 SQIVND come from the germline V gene (reference sequence). Assay: immunoSEQ multiplex PCR; the TCRdb copy retains only in-frame clones and omits some. This table has around 210,000 clones, around 84% appearing once. The specimen sequenced was peripheral blood. The chain combines TRBV19 with TRBJ2-7; 8 nucleotides match TRBD2. The origin of this receptor is a human donor in a cohort sampled during active COVID-19. CDR3 sequence (DNA): TGTGCCAGTAGTTTAACCGGGACTAGGGTATACGACGAGCAGTACTTC. Its translation is CASSLTGTRVYDEQYF.